This T cell receptor beta chain appears in the sequencing data of a study of metastatic and nonmetastatic thyroid tumors. In the study overall: Across blood and tumor or nodule tissue, repertoires from malignant and benign thyroid patients were compared with one another. Study-wide findings and caveats: A significant increase in TCR beta diversity was reportedly seen in malignant thyroid tumors relative to benign nodules, in blood and tumor.

Ahead of thyroid surgery, no patient had received treatment of any kind. Study processing details: The distant-metastasis classifier for papillary thyroid cancer was built from CDR3 differences across clinicopathological groups. TCRdb re-processed the PCR reads through MiXCR. These V and J calls are TCRdb output, not the study's own analysis. The table has some 30,000 clones, under 14% seen once. This clone has at least ten counts. Its antigen is not known. This CDR3 has 17 residues. The V gene end was trimmed by 2 bases and the J gene end by 4 bases; junction bases not matched to a gene: 12. Germline-derived CDR1 and CDR2 are SGHAT and FQDESV (reference sequence).

Specimen: blood. The chain couples TRBV11-1 to TRBJ2-3; 7 bases match TRBD1. This clonotype was obtained from a female donor with papillary thyroid cancer or a benign thyroid nodule (not recorded which). Some clones in this sample may be carry-over from other donors' samples. CDR3 protein: CASSLRGLGLPADTQYF. As DNA, the CDR3 is TGTGCCAGCAGCTTAAGGGGGCTTGGGCTCCCTGCAGATACGCAGTATTTT.